This T cell receptor beta chain was documented in a study of cytomegalovirus exposure and HLA in healthy donors. Germline V lookup: CDR1 SGHTA, CDR2 FQGNSA. Trimming removed 1 base from V and 2 bases from J; junction bases left unmatched: 2. The CDR3 runs 14 residues. Nominally healthy donors were sampled, though unrecorded immune exposures were likely. Note on this clone: Its antigen is undetermined.

Study conclusions and caveats: Per published accounts, TCR beta sequences correctly predicted the HLA-A and HLA-B alleles of most subjects. According to the study, 150 to 200 TCR beta chains were cytomegalovirus-associated.

PCR was performed using 60 Vbeta and 13 Jbeta primers. The protocol was immunoSEQ multiplex PCR, while the TCRdb copy is restricted to in-frame clones and leaves out a portion. This table holds some 150,000 clones, around 83% found once. Sample: PBMCs. The source of this sequence is a woman between 50 and 59 years old in good health and CMV-seropositive. The chain is built from TRBV7-2 and TRBJ2-7; 7 bases align to TRBD2. Written as DNA, the CDR3 is TGTGCCAGCAGCTTAGTTAGCGGGCCCTACGAGCAGTACTTC. This gives the protein CASSLVSGPYEQYF.